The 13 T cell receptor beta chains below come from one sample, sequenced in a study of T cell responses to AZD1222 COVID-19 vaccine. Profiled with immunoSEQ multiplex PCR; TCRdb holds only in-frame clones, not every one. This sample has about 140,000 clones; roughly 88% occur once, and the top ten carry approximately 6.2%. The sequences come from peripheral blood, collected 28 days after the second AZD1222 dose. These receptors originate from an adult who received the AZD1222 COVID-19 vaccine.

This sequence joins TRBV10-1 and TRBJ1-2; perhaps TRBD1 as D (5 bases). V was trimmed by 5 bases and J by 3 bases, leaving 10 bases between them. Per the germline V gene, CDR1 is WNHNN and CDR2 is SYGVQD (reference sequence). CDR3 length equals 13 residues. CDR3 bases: TGCGCCAGCAGTCCAGACAGCTACTATGGCTACACCTTC. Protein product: CASSPDSYYGYTF.

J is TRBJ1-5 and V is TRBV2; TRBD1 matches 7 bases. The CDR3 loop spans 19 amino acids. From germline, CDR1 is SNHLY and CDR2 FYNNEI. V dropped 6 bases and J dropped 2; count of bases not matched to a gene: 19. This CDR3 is CASSPGTVLEIDRNQPQHF. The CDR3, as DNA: TGTGCCAGCAGCCCCGGGACAGTGTTAGAGATAGATCGCAATCAGCCCCAGCATTTT.

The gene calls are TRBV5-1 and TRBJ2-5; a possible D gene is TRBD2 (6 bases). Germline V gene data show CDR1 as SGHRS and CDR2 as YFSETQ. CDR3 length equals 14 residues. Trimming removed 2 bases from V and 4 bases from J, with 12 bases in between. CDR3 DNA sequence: TGCGCCAGCAGCTTTGACATCGGGGGAGAGACCCAGTACTTC. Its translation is CASSFDIGGETQYF.

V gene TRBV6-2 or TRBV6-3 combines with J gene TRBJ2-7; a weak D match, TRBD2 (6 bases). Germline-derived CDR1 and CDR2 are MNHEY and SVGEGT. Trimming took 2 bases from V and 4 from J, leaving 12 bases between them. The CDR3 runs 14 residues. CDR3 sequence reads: CASSYDAGFYEQYF. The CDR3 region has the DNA TGTGCCAGCAGTTACGACGCGGGATTTTACGAGCAGTACTTC.

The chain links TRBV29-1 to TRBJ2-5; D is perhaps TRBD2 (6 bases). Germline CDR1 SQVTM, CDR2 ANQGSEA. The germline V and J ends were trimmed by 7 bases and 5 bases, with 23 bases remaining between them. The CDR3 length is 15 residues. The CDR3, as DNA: TGCAGCGGCTCCCCGGTGGGGGGTGTAAGGGAGACCCAGTACTTC. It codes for CSGSPVGGVRETQYF.

The CDR3 reads CASSRDTSYNEQFF. In nucleotides, the CDR3 is TGTGCCAGCAGTCGGGACACCTCCTACAATGAGCAGTTCTTC. The chain is built from TRBV5-4 and TRBJ2-1, with D maybe TRBD1 (6 bases). V lost 5 bases and J 0 bases, leaving 9 bases between the germline ends. From germline, CDR1 is SGHNT and CDR2 YYREEE (reference sequence). The CDR3 is made up of 14 amino acids.

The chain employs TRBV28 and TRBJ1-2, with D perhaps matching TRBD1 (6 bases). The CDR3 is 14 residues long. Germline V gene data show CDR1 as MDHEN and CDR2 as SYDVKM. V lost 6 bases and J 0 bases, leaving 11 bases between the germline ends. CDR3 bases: TGTGCCAGCAGGTTACAGGGTTCTAACTATGGCTACACCTTC. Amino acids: CASRLQGSNYGYTF.

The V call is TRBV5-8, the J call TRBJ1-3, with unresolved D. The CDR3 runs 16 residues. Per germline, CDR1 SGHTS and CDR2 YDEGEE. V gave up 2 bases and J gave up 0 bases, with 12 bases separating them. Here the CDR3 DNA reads TGTGCCAGCAGCTTCCTGCTGTTAAGCTCTGGAAACACCATATATTTT. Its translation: CASSFLLLSSGNTIYF.

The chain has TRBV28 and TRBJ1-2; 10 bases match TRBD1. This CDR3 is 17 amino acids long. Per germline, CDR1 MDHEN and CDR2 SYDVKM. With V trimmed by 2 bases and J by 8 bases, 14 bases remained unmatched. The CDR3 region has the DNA TGTGCCAGCAGTTTAATAGCAACCGGGACAGGGGTGCAGGGCTACACCTTC. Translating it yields CASSLIATGTGVQGYTF.

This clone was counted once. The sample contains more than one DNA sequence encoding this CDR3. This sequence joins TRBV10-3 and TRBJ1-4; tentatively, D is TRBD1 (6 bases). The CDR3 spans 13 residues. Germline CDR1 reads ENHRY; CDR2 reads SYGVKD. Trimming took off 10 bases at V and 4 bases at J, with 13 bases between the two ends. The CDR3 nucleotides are TGTGCCACTTCGGACAGAGTTAATGAAAAACTGTTTTTT. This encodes CATSDRVNEKLFF.

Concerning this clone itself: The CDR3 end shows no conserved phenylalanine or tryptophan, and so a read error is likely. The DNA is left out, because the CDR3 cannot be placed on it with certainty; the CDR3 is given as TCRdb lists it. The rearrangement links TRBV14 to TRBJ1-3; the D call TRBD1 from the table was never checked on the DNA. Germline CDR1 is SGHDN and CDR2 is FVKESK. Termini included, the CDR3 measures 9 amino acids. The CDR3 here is CASSQVPGI.

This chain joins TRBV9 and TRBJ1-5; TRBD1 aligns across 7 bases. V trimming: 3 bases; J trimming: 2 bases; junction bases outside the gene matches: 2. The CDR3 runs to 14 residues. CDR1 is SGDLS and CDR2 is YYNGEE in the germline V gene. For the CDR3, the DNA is TGTGCCAGCAGCGCCACAGGGGGCAATCAGCCCCAGCATTTT. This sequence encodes CASSATGGNQPQHF.

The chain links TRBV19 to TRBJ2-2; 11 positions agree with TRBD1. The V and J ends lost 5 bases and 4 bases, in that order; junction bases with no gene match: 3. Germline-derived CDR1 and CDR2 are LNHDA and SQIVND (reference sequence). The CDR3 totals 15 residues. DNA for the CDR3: TGTGCCAGTAGTCCTGGGACAGGGGGCACCGGGGAGCTGTTTTTT. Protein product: CASSPGTGGTGELFF.